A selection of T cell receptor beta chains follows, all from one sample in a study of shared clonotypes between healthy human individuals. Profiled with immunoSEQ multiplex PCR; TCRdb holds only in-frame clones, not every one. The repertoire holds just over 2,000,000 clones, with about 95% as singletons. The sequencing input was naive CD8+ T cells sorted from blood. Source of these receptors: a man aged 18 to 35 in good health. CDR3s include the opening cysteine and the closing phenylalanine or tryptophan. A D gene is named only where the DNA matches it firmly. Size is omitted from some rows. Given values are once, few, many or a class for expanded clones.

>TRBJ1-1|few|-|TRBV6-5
TGTGCCAGCAGTTACTCTGGGGGAGGCACTGAAGCTTTCTTT
CASSYSGGGTEAFF
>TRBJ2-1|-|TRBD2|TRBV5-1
TGCGCCAGCAGCTTGGGAACCTTCTCTAGCGGACCCTCCTACAATGAGCAGTTCTTC
CASSLGTFSSGPSYNEQFF
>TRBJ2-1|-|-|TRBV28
TGTGCCAGCAGTACTAGCCCATACAATGAGCAGTTCTTC
CASSTSPYNEQFF
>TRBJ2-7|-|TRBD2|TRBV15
TGTGCCACCAGCAGAGGGACTAGCGGGAAGGGCTACGAGCAGTACTTC
CATSRGTSGKGYEQYF
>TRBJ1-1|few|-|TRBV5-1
TGCGCCAGCAGCTTGGTAGGCACTGAAGCTTTCTTT
CASSLVGTEAFF
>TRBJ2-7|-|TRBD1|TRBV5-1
TGCGCCAGCAGTTTTGACAGGGGTGTCTACGAGCAGTACTTC
CASSFDRGVYEQYF
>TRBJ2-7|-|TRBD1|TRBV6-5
TGTGCCAGCAGTTACTCGACGGGACAGGGCATGTACGAGCAGTACTTC
CASSYSTGQGMYEQYF
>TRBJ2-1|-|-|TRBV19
TGTGCCAGTAGTATTTTCTGGCGGGGACCTACCGATGAGCAGTTCTTC
CASSIFWRGPTDEQFF
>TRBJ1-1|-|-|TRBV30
TGTGCCTGGGTTGGAGACCCACTTAACACTGAAGCTTTCTTT
CAWVGDPLNTEAFF
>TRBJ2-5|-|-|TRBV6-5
TGTGCCAGCAGGTCCCTGGCGCCGGAGACCCAGTACTTC
CASRSLAPETQYF
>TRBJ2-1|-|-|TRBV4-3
TGCGCCAGCAGCCAAGACTGGCAGACAACCTACAATGAGCAGTTCTTC
CASSQDWQTTYNEQFF
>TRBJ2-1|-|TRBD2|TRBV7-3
TGTGCCAGCAGCTCTCGGGTAGCGGGGGCTGGTGGTGAGCAGTTCTTC
CASSSRVAGAGGEQFF
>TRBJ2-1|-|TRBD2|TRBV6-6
TGTGCCAGCAGTGGCGGGGGATTCTCCTACAATGAGCAGTTCTTC
CASSGGGFSYNEQFF
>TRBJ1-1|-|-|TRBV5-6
TGTGCCAGCAGCTCAGGGGCTGGCACTGAAGCTTTCTTT
CASSSGAGTEAFF
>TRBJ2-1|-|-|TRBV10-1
TGCGCCAGCAGTGAGGGGGGCAATGAGCAGTTCTTC
CASSEGGNEQFF
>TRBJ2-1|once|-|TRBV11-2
TGTGCCAGCAGCTTAGCTGTGGGCTCCTACAATGAGCAGTTCTTC
CASSLAVGSYNEQFF
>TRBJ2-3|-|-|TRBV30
TGTGCCTGGATACCAGACTCTAGCACAGATACGCAGTATTTT
CAWIPDSSTDTQYF
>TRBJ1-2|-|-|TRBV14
TGTGCCAGCAGCCAAGATTCAGTGGGGCTTGGGGCTGGCTACACCTTC
CASSQDSVGLGAGYTF
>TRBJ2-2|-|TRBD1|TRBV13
TGTGCCAGCAGCTCCGGGACAGGATTCACCGGGGAGCTGTTTTTT
CASSSGTGFTGELFF
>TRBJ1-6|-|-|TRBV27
TGTGCCAGCAGTTTATTGGGGGGTGGCTATAATTCACCCCTCCACTTT
CASSLLGGGYNSPLHF
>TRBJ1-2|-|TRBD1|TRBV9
TGTGCCAGCAGCGAGAATACCGGGACAGTTGATGGCTACACCTTC
CASSENTGTVDGYTF
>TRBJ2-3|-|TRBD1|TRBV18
TGTGCCAGCTCCCGGGACAGGGATGGCACAGATACGCAGTATTTT
CASSRDRDGTDTQYF
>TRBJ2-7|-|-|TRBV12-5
TGTGCTAGTGGTTTGAGGTTATCTCGCGAGCAGTACTTC
CASGLRLSREQYF